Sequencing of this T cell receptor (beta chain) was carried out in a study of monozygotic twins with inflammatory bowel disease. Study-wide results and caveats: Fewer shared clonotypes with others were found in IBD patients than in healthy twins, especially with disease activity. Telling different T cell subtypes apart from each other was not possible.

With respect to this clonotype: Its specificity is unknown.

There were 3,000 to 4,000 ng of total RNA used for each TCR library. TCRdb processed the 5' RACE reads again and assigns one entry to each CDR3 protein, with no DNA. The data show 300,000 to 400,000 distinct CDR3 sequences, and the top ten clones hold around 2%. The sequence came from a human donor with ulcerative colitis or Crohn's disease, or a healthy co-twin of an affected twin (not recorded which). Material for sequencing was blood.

The CDR3 reads CASRVTGNTEAFF. The chain employs TRBV25-1 and TRBJ1-1; TCRdb lists TRBD1, though no DNA is available to test this call. The CDR3 is made up of 13 amino acids. Per germline, CDR1 MGHDK and CDR2 SYGVNS.